The text below deals with one T cell receptor beta chain. The source of the sample is a study of cytotoxic CD8 clonotypes in ibrutinib-treated CLL. Only in-frame clones appear in the TCRdb table, and some are missing; sequencing was by immunoSEQ multiplex PCR. The sample lists some 92,000 clones, roughly three quarters occurring once. The V gene's germline CDR1 is SEHNR and CDR2 FQNEAQ (reference sequence). The CDR3 has 13 amino acids. V was clipped by 1 base and J by 7 bases, with 11 bases between them. The sequence was collected from a human donor with chronic lymphocytic leukemia. The rearrangement links TRBV7-9 to TRBJ2-7; D possibly matches TRBD1 or TRBD2 (6 bases each). The specimen comprised PBMCs, sampled after 24 months of ibrutinib treatment. CDR3 DNA: TGTGCCAGCAGCTTAGAGGGGGGATGGGAGCAGTACTTC. It codes for CASSLEGGWEQYF.